The 5 T cell receptor beta chains reported below all come from one sample, sequenced in a study of T cell changes during pregnancy in multiple sclerosis. Repertoires were generated with immunoSEQ multiplex PCR, while TCRdb's copy carries only in-frame clones and drops some. The sample shows around 69,000 clones, 92% of them seen only once. This specimen was peripheral blood, taken in the first trimester of pregnancy. These TCRs come from a female donor with multiple sclerosis, enrolled in a pregnancy study.

The J gene is TRBJ2-2, the V gene TRBV19; possible D gene TRBD1, 6 bases. The V end lost 3 bases, the J end lost 8 bases, and 10 bases lay between the germline ends. The CDR3 covers 13 residues. Germline CDR1 LNHDA, CDR2 SQIVND (reference sequence). In DNA form, the CDR3 reads TGTGCCAGTAGTATCAACAGGGCGGGGGAGCTGTTTTTT. Its translation is CASSINRAGELFF.

This CDR3 reads CASSLPQSRANVLTF. DNA for the CDR3: TGTGCCAGCAGCTTGCCACAAAGTCGGGCCAACGTCCTGACTTTC. This sequence joins TRBV7-7 and TRBJ2-6; D uncertain. The V and J ends lost 3 bases and 5 bases respectively, with 11 bases between them. Per the germline V gene, CDR1 is SSHAT and CDR2 is FNYEAQ (reference sequence). The CDR3 loop spans 15 amino acids.

The rearrangement uses TRBV5-1 and TRBJ2-7; D gene uncertain. Trimming took off 0 bases at V and 6 bases at J, with 7 bases between the two ends. Germline values: CDR1 SGHRS, CDR2 YFSETQ. The CDR3 extends over 12 amino acids. The CDR3 DNA is TGCGCCAGCAGCTTGGGAACAAGCGAGCAGTACTTC. Translation gives CASSLGTSEQYF.

The chain uses TRBV7-3 and TRBJ2-5, with unresolved D. The V gene's germline CDR1 is SGHTA and CDR2 FQGTGA. CDR3 size: 15 residues. The V end lost 1 base, the J end lost 5 bases, and 14 bases lay between the germline ends. CDR3 amino acids: CASSLSGGGGETQYF. DNA for the CDR3: TGTGCCAGCAGCTTAAGTGGCGGTGGTGGGGAGACCCAGTACTTC.

The rearrangement links TRBV9 to TRBJ2-7, with TRBD1 identical over 12 bases. This CDR3 contains 14 residues. CDR1 and CDR2 from the germline V gene are SGDLS and YYNGEE. J lost 5 bases, V lost 4 bases, and 4 bases had no gene match. The CDR3: CASSLGQGADEQYF. The CDR3 DNA sequence: TGTGCCAGCAGCTTGGGACAGGGGGCTGACGAGCAGTACTTC.